This T cell receptor (beta chain) was captured by sequencing in a study of cytomegalovirus exposure and HLA in healthy donors. Study-level results: The authors enumerated around 150 TCR beta chains as linked to cytomegalovirus.

The data were produced by immunoSEQ multiplex PCR, yet TCRdb's version contains in-frame clones alone and is incomplete. The table lists about 280,000 clones, roughly 90% of them singletons. These donors were members of the roughly 120-subject validation cohort, a group separate from the roughly 670-subject first cohort. To note about this clone: Antigen specificity is unknown.

Sequenced material: PBMCs. This TCR came from a woman under 30 in good health and CMV-seronegative.

CDR3 sequence reads: CASSVAARGLDEQYF. CDR3 nucleotides: TGTGCCAGCAGTGTGGCAGCCAGGGGGCTGGACGAGCAGTACTTC. This chain uses TRBV2 with TRBJ2-7, with 8 bases aligning to TRBD1. Germline assignment: CDR1 SNHLY and CDR2 FYNNEI. This CDR3 region has 15 residues. J gave up 5 bases and V 4 bases, and 10 bases lay outside the gene matches.